This TCR beta chain was identified in a study of circulating tumor DNA in untreated peripheral T-cell lymphoma. The CDR3 loop spans 15 amino acids. Per germline, CDR1 MDHEN and CDR2 SYDVKM. Trimming shortened V by 5 bases and J by 3 bases, and 13 bases separated the two germline ends. Study-level results: Tumor-specific clonotypes were found in about three quarters of patients.

Notes on this clone: Its cognate antigen is unknown.

Clones were read by immunoSEQ multiplex PCR, and TCRdb kept only the in-frame ones, dropping some. The sample lists 6,600 or so clones, approximately 62% occurring once. Before treatment, baseline tumor tissue was collected for sequencing. The gene calls are TRBV28 and TRBJ1-4; weak D call: TRBD1 (5 bases). The TCR was taken from a human donor with peripheral T-cell lymphoma. Sequenced: tumor tissue. Written as DNA, the CDR3 is TGTGCCAGCAGTAGTCTAGGGGTGCCTAATGAAAAACTGTTTTTT. Protein: CASSSLGVPNEKLFF.